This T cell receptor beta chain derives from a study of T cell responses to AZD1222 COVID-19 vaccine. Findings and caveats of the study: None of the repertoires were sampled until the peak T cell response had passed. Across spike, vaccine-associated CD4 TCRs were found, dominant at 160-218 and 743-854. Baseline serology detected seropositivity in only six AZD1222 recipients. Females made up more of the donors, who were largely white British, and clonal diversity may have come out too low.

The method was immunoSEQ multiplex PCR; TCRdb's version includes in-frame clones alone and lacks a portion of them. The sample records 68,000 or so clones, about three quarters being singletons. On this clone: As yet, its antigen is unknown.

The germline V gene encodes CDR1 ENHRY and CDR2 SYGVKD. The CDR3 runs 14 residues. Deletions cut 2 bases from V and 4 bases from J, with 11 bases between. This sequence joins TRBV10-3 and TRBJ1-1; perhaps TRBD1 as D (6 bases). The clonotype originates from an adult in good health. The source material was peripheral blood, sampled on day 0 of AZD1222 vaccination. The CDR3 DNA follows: TGTGCCATCAGTGAGCAGGGGAGTGGCACTGAAGCTTTCTTT. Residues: CAISEQGSGTEAFF.